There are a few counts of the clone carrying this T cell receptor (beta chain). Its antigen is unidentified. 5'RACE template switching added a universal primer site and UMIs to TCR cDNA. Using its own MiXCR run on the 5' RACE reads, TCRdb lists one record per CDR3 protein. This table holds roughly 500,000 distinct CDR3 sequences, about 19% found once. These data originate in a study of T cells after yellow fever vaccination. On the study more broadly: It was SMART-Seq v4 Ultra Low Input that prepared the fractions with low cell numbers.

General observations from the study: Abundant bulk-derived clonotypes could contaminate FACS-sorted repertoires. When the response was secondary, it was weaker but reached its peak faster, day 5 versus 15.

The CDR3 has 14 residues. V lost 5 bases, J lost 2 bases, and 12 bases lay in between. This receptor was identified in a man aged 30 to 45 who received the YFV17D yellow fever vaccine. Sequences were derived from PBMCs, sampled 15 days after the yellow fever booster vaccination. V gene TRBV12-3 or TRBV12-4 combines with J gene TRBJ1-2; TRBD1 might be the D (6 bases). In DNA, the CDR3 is TGTGCCAGCAGTACCGGGACACCCAACTATGGCTACACCTTC. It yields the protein CASSTGTPNYGYTF.